A single sample is the source of the 11 T cell receptor beta chains below, sequenced in a study of blood T cell repertoires in COVID-19. Only in-frame clones appear in the TCRdb table, and some are missing; sequencing was by immunoSEQ multiplex PCR. The profile covers around 700,000 clones, with around 89% appearing a single time and roughly 0.25% taken by the ten largest. Sequenced material: peripheral blood. These TCRs come from a woman under 30 with acute or convalescent COVID-19.

The gene calls are TRBV2 and TRBJ2-2, with a possible D match to TRBD2 (5 bases). CDR1 and CDR2 from the germline V gene are SNHLY and FYNNEI. This CDR3 is built from 18 residues. Trimming removed 1 base from V and 4 bases from J, with 19 bases in between. The CDR3 bases are TGTGCCAGCAGTGAAGATCGAGCTTACGCCGGAGGCACCGGGGAGCTGTTTTTT. Translation: CASSEDRAYAGGTGELFF.

The chain joins TRBV2 to TRBJ2-7; D is unclear. Germline V gene lookup returns CDR1 SNHLY and CDR2 FYNNEI. Trimming removed 3 bases from V and 3 bases from J, with 6 bases in between. The CDR3 length is 12 residues. This CDR3 reads CASSEADYEQYF. The CDR3 DNA reads as TGTGCCAGCAGTGAGGCCGACTACGAGCAGTACTTC.

This rearrangement joins TRBV6-5 to TRBJ1-1; no firm D call. Germline CDR1 and CDR2: MNHEY and SVGAGI. The V end lost 6 bases, the J end lost 4 bases, and 18 bases lay between the germline ends. The CDR3 is 15 residues long. For the CDR3, the DNA is TGTGCCAGCAGCCTAGGGTTTAAAGGGAGCACTGAAGCTTTCTTT. Protein sequence: CASSLGFKGSTEAFF.

This chain uses TRBV19 with TRBJ1-3, with D perhaps matching TRBD1 (6 bases). Germline V gene data show CDR1 as LNHDA and CDR2 as SQIVND (reference sequence). The V gene lost 5 bases and the J gene lost 1 base, with 9 bases spanning the gap. This CDR3 contains 14 residues. CDR3 in amino acids: CASSRDTSGNTIYF. The CDR3 bases are TGTGCCAGTAGTCGGGACACTTCTGGAAACACCATATATTTT.

V is TRBV5-6 and J is TRBJ1-2, with 9 bases lining up with TRBD1. V lost 1 base to trimming and J lost 5 bases; unmatched junction nucleotides: 3. Germline-derived CDR1 and CDR2 are SGHDT and YYEEEE. This CDR3 has 14 amino acids. The chain's CDR3 is CASSLRDREYGYTF. In nucleotides, the CDR3 is TGTGCCAGCAGCTTGCGGGACAGGGAGTATGGCTACACCTTC.

The rearrangement uses TRBV19 and TRBJ1-4; weak D call: TRBD1 (5 bases). Trimming removed 4 bases from V and 5 bases from J, with 14 bases in between. The CDR3 consists of 15 residues. Per the germline V gene, CDR1 is LNHDA and CDR2 is SQIVND (reference sequence). CDR3 DNA: TGTGCCAGTAGTACCCGACAGAAGAAAAATGAAAAACTGTTTTTT. Its translation is CASSTRQKKNEKLFF.

A remark on this clone: The junction does not match germline at one end; this may be a read error. The V and J genes are TRBV15 and TRBJ1-5; tentatively, D is TRBD1 (5 bases). CDR3 length equals 16 residues. The germline V gene encodes CDR1 LNHNV and CDR2 YYDKDF (reference sequence). CDR3: CATGRDIGAGNQPQHF. The CDR3 nucleotides are TGTGCCACCGGCAGAGATATAGGGGCGGGCAATCAGCCCCAGCATTTT.

CDR3 sequence (DNA): TGTGCCAGCAGCTCCCGGGGAGTAGATGGCTACACCTTC. Amino acids: CASSSRGVDGYTF. This chain links TRBV7-9 with TRBJ1-2; D remains ambiguous. CDR1 SEHNR and CDR2 FQNEAQ come from the germline V gene (reference sequence). Between the trimmed V and J ends, which lost 4 bases and 6 bases, there was a span of 12 bases. The CDR3 has 13 residues.

The chain couples TRBV4-2 to TRBJ2-1, with D perhaps matching TRBD1 (5 bases). The germline V gene has CDR1 LGHNA and CDR2 YNFKEQ. The CDR3 contains 15 residues. Trimming cost V 0 bases and J 6 bases, with 12 bases left between them. The CDR3 DNA is TGTGCCAGCAGCCAAGAAGGGTCGCAGGGCAATGAGCAGTTCTTC. It is translated as CASSQEGSQGNEQFF.

The chain employs TRBV7-2 and TRBJ1-3; D is possibly TRBD1 (5 bases). CDR3 length equals 14 residues. Germline-derived CDR1 and CDR2 are SGHTA and FQGNSA. The V gene lost 7 bases and the J gene lost 4 bases, with 14 bases spanning the gap. CDR3 amino acids: CASNLQGGGNTIYF. The CDR3, as DNA: TGTGCCAGCAACCTTCAGGGAGGCGGAAACACCATATATTTT.

V and J are TRBV7-2 and TRBJ1-5, with TRBD1 as a possible D gene (6 bases). V dropped 1 base and J dropped 6 bases, with 22 bases sitting between them. This CDR3 comprises 18 residues. CDR1 SGHTA and CDR2 FQGNSA come from the germline V gene. This CDR3 is CASSLDPSPGGLSQPQHF. Here the CDR3 DNA reads TGTGCCAGCAGCTTAGATCCTTCTCCCGGGGGGCTCAGTCAGCCCCAGCATTTT.